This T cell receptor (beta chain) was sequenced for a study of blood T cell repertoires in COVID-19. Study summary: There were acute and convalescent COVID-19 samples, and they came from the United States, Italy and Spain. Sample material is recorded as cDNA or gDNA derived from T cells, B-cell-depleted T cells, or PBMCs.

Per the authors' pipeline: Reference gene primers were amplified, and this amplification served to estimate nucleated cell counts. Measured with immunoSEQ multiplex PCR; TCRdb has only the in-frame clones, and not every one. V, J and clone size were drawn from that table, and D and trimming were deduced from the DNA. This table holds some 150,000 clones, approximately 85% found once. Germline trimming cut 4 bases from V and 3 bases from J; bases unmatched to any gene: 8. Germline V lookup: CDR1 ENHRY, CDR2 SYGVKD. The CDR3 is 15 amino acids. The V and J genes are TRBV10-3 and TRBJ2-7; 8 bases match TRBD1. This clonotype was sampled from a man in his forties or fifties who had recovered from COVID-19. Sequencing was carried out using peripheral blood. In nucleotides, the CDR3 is TGTGCCATCAGTGTAAAGGACAGGGCCCTCTACGAGCAGTACTTC. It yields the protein CAISVKDRALYEQYF.